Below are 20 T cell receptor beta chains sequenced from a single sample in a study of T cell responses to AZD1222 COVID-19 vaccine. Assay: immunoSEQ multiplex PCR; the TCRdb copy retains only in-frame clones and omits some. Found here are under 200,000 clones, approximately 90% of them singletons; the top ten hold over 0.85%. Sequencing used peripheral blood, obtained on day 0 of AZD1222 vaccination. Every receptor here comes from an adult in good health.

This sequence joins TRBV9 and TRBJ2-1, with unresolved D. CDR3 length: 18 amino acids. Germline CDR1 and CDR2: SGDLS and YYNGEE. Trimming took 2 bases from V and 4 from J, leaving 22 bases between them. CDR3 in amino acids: CASSVAITGPSNYNEQFF. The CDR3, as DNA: TGTGCCAGCAGCGTTGCGATCACCGGGCCATCGAATTACAATGAGCAGTTCTTC.

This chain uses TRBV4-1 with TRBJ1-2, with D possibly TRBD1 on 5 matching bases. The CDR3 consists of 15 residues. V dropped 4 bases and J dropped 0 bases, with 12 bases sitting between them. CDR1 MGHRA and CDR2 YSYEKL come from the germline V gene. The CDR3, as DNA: TGCGCCAGCAGCCTCTCGTTGACAGCTAACTATGGCTACACCTTC. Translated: CASSLSLTANYGYTF.

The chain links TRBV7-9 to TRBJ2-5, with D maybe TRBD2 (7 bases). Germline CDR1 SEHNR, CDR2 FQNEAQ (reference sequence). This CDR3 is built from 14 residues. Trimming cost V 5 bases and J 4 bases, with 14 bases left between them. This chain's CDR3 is CASSQRGGLETQYF. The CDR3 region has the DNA TGTGCCAGCAGCCAAAGGGGGGGCTTAGAGACCCAGTACTTC.

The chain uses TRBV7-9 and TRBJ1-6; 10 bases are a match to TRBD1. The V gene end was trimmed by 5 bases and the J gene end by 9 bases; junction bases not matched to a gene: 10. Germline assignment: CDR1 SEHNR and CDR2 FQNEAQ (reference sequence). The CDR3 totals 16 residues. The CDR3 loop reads CASSRLVGQGSSPLHF. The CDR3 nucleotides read TGTGCCAGCAGCCGACTGGTGGGACAGGGGAGTTCACCCCTCCACTTT. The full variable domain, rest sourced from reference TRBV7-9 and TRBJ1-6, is DTGVSQNPRHKITKRGQNVTFRCDPISEHNRLYWYRQTLGQGPEFLTYFQNEAQLEKSRLLSDRFSAERPKGSFSTLEIQRTEQGDSAMYLCASSRLVGQGSSPLHFGNGTRLTVT.

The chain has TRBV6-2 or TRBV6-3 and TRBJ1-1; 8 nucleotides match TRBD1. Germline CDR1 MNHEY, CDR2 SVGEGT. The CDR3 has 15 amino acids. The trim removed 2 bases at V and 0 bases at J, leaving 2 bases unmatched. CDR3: CASSYLDRVNTEAFF. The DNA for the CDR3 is TGTGCCAGCAGTTACCTGGACAGGGTGAACACTGAAGCTTTCTTT.

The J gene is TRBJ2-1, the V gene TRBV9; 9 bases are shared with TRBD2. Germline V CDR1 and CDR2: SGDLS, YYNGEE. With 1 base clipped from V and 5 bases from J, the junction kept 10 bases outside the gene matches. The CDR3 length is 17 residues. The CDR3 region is CASSVFSGGAGDNEQFF. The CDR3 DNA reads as TGTGCCAGCAGCGTATTTAGCGGGGGAGCTGGGGACAATGAGCAGTTCTTC.

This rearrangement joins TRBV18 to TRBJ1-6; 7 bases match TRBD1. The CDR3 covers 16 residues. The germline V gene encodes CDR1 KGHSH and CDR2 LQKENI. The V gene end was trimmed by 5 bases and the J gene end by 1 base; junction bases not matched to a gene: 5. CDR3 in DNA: TGTGCCAGCTCAAGAACAGGGGATTCCTATAATTCACCCCTCCACTTT. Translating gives CASSRTGDSYNSPLHF.

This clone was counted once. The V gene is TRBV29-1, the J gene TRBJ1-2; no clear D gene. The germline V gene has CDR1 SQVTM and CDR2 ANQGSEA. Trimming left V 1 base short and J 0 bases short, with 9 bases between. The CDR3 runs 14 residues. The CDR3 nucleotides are TGCAGCGTTGAAGGTGGGAAACCTAACTATGGCTACACCTTC. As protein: CSVEGGKPNYGYTF.

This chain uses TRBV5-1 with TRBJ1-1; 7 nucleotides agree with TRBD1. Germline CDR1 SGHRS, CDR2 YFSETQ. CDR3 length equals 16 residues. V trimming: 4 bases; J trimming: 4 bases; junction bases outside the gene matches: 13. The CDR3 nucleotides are TGCGCCAGCAGCGGAGGGTCAAAGGGGGCTGGCACTGAAGCTTTCTTT. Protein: CASSGGSKGAGTEAFF.

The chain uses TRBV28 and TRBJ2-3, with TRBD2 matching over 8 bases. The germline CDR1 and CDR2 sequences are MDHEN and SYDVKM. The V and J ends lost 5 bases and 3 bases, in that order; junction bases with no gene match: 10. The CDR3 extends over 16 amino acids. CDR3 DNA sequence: TGTGCCAGCAGTCTACTGAGCGGGGGCGGGACAGATACGCAGTATTTT. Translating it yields CASSLLSGGGTDTQYF.

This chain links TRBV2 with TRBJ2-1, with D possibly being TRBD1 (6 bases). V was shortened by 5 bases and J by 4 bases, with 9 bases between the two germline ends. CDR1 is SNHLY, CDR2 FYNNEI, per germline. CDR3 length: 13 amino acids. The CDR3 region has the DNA TGTGCCAGCAGTCCCGACAGGTACAATGAGCAGTTCTTC. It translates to CASSPDRYNEQFF.

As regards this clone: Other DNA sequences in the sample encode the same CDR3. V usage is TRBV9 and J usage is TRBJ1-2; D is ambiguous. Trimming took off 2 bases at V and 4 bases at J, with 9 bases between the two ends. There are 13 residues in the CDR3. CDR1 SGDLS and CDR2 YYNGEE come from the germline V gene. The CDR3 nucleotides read TGTGCCAGCAGCGTTGAGGGTTCCTATGGCTACACCTTC. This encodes CASSVEGSYGYTF.

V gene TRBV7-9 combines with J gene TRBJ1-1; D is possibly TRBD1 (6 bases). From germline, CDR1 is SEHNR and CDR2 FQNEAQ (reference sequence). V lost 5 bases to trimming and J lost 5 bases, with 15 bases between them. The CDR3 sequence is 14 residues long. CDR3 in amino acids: CASSRPGTFTEAFF. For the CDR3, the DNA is TGTGCCAGCAGCCGTCCCGGGACATTTACTGAAGCTTTCTTT.

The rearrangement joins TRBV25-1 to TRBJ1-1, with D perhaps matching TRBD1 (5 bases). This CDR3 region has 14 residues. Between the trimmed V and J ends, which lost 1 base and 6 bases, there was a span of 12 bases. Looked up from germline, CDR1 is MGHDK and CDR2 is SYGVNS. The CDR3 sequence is CASSEFAGTAEAFF. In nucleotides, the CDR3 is TGTGCCAGCAGTGAATTCGCCGGGACCGCTGAAGCTTTCTTT. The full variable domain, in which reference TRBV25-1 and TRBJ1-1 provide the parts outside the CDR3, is EADIYQTPRYLVIGTGKKITLECSQTMGHDKMYWYQQDPGMELHLIHYSYGVNSTEKGDLSSESTVSRIRTEHFPLTLESARPSHTSQYLCASSEFAGTAEAFFGQGTRLTVV.

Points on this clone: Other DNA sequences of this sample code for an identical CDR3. CDR3 sequence reads: CASSVAADTQYF. The CDR3 nucleotides read TGTGCCAGCAGCGTAGCCGCAGATACGCAGTATTTT. The chain carries TRBV9 and TRBJ2-3; D not resolved. The V end was cut by 0 bases, the J end by 4 bases, with 3 bases between. CDR3 length equals 12 residues. Germline values: CDR1 SGDLS, CDR2 YYNGEE.

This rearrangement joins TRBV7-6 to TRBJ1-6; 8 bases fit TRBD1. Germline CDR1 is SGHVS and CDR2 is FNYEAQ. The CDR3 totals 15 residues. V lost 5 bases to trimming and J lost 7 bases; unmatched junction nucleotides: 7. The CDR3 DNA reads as TGTGCCAGCAGCGAAGGACAGGGAACGAATTCACCCCTCCACTTT. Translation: CASSEGQGTNSPLHF. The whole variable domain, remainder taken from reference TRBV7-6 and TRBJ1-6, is GAGVSQSPRYKVTKRGQDVALRCDPISGHVSLYWYRQALGQGPEFLTYFNYEAQQDKSGLPNDRFSAERPEGSISTLTIQRTEQRDSAMYRCASSEGQGTNSPLHFGNGTRLTVT.

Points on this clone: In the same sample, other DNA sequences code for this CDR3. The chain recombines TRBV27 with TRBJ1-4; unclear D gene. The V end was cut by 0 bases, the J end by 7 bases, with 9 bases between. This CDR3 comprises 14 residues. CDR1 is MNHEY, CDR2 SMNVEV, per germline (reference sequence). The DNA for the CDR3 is TGTGCCAGCAGTTTATCTGGAGTCGGTGAAAAACTGTTTTTT. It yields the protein CASSLSGVGEKLFF.

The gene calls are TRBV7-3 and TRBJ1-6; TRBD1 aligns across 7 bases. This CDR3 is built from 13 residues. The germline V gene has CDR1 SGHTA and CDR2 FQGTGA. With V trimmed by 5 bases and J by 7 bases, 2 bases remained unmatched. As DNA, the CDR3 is TGTGCCAGCAGCGGGACAGTAAATTCACCCCTCCACTTT. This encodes CASSGTVNSPLHF.

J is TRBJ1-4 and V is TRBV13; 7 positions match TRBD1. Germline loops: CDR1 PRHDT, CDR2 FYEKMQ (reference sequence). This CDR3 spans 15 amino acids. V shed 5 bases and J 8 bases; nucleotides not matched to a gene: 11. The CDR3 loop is CASSTRDSRFEKLFF. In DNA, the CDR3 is TGTGCCAGCAGCACTAGGGACAGTCGATTCGAAAAACTGTTTTTT.

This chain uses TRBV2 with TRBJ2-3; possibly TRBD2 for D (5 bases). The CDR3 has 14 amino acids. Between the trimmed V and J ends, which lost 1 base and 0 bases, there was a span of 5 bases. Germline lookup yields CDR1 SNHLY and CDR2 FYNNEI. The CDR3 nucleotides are TGTGCCAGCAGTGAAGGGAGGAGCACAGATACGCAGTATTTT. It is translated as CASSEGRSTDTQYF.